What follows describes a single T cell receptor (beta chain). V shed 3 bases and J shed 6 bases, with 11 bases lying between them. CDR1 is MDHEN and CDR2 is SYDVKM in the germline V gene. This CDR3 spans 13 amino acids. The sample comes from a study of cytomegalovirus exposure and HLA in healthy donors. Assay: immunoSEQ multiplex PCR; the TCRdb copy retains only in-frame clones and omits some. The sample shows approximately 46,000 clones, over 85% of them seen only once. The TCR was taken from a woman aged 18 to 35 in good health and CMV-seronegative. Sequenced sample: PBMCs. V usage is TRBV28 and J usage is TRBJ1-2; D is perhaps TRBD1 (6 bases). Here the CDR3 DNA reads TGTGCCAGCAGTTTTAGCAGGGGCCATGGCTACACCTTC. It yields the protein CASSFSRGHGYTF.